The rows below give T cell receptor beta chains drawn from one sample of a study of T cell responses to AZD1222 COVID-19 vaccine. Assay used: immunoSEQ multiplex PCR; TCRdb lists only in-frame clones, some missing. Of roughly 77,000 clones listed, more than 90% are singletons. The source was peripheral blood, collected on day 0 of AZD1222 vaccination. These TCRs come from an adult in good health. The CDR3 runs from the conserved cysteine through the conserved F or W. The D gene is left open where the match is weak. Clone size is not always given. Where it is, it says once, few, many or a class for expanded clones.

>NA|NA|16|TRBJ2-5|TRBV3-1/TRBV3-2
TGTGCCAGCAGCCAAACCCCCGGTCAACGGGGAGAGACCCAGTACTTC
CASSQTPGQRGETQYF
>NA|TRBD1|15|TRBJ2-5|TRBV5-1
TGCGCCAGCAGCTTGAATGACAGGGTCTCAGAGACCCAGTACTTC
CASSLNDRVSETQYF
>NA|TRBD1|14|TRBJ1-5|TRBV10-3
TGTGCCATCAGTGCAGGGGGCGAGGGACAGCCCCAGCATTTT
CAISAGGEGQPQHF
>NA|NA|14|TRBJ1-2|TRBV6-5
TGTGCCAGCAGTTACTCGTTTGAAAGGAAGGGCTACACCTTC
CASSYSFERKGYTF
>NA|NA|13|TRBJ2-7|TRBV5-1
TGCGCCAGCAGCTCCACGACAGTTTACGAGCAGTACTTC
CASSSTTVYEQYF
>NA|TRBD1|12|TRBJ1-2|TRBV29-1
TGCAGCGTTGCAGGGGGCGGATATGGCTACACCTTC
CSVAGGGYGYTF
>NA|NA|16|TRBJ2-1|TRBV5-1
TGCGCCAGCAGCTTGGAGGCAGACCTCTCCTACAATGAGCAGTTCTTC
CASSLEADLSYNEQFF
>NA|NA|13|TRBJ2-2|TRBV9
TGTGCCAGCAGCGTAGTGGCCGCCGGGGAGCTGTTTTTT
CASSVVAAGELFF
>NA|NA|18|TRBJ2-4|TRBV28
TGTGCCAGCAGTCCCTTCGGGACGGGCAGTTTTTTCAAAAACATTCAGTACTTC
CASSPFGTGSFFKNIQYF
>NA|NA|16|TRBJ2-6|TRBV15
TGTGCCACCAGCAGAGATGGCGGCTCTGGGGCCAACGTCCTGACTTTC
CATSRDGGSGANVLTF
>NA|NA|13|TRBJ2-7|TRBV4-3
TGCGCCAGCAGCCAAGAGGGAGGCTACGAGCAGTACTTC
CASSQEGGYEQYF
>few|NA|12|TRBJ2-7|TRBV6-2/TRBV6-3
TGTGCCAGCAGTTACTCGGTCTACGAGCAGTACTTC
CASSYSVYEQYF
>once|NA|15|TRBJ2-2|TRBV11-2
TGTGCCAGCAGCTTTGTCGGGGGGCCCACCGGGGAGCTGTTTTTT
CASSFVGGPTGELFF
>NA|NA|13|TRBJ2-3|TRBV3-1/TRBV3-2
TGTGCCAGCAGCCCCCGTTACACAGATACGCAGTATTTT
CASSPRYTDTQYF
>few|NA|13|TRBJ1-2|TRBV19
TGTGCCAGTCAATTAGGGGGAATGTATGGCTACACCTTC
CASQLGGMYGYTF
>NA|NA|14|TRBJ1-5|TRBV6-4
TGTGCCAGCAGTGAAGGGCTCGGAAGTCAGCCCCAGCATTTT
CASSEGLGSQPQHF
>NA|NA|15|TRBJ1-3|TRBV5-4
TGTGCCAGCAGCTTGGGAGGGGAAGCTGGAAACACCATATATTTT
CASSLGGEAGNTIYF
>NA|TRBD2|16|TRBJ2-3|TRBV4-3
TGCGCCAGCAGCCCTAGCGGGGGGGCATTCACAGATACGCAGTATTTT
CASSPSGGAFTDTQYF
>NA|NA|15|TRBJ2-1|TRBV28
TGTGCCAGCGGGACAACCCCAAGCTCCTACAATGAGCAGTTCTTC
CASGTTPSSYNEQFF
>NA|NA|13|TRBJ1-2|TRBV5-1
TGCGCCAGCAGCTTGGTTGGGGAGGGTGGCTACACCTTC
CASSLVGEGGYTF
>NA|TRBD1|16|TRBJ1-1|TRBV19
TGTGCCAGTCAGACGCAGGGGGCGCTATGGAACACTGAAGCTTTCTTT
CASQTQGALWNTEAFF
>NA|NA|14|TRBJ2-2|TRBV29-1
TGCAGCGTTGGTACAGCCGCGAACACCGGGGAGCTGTTTTTT
CSVGTAANTGELFF
>NA|TRBD1|15|TRBJ1-4|TRBV15
TGTGCCACCAGGAAAAGGGGACAGGGGGCTGGAAAACTGTTTTTT
CATRKRGQGAGKLFF
>NA|NA|17|TRBJ1-4|TRBV18
TGTGCCAGCTCACCGAACACAATGGGGACAACTAATGAAAAACTGTTTTTT
CASSPNTMGTTNEKLFF
>NA|NA|14|TRBJ1-1|TRBV9
TGTGCCAGCAGCGTAGTCCCGGGGAACACTGAAGCTTTCTTT
CASSVVPGNTEAFF
>once|NA|15|TRBJ2-3|TRBV9
TGTGCCAGCAGCGTATCGGTTCAGAACCTCGATACGCAGTATTTT
CASSVSVQNLDTQYF
>NA|NA|15|TRBJ2-6|TRBV19
TGTGCCACCCAATCCCCGTCATCTGGGGCCAACGTCCTGACTTTC
CATQSPSSGANVLTF
>NA|NA|18|TRBJ1-3|TRBV2
TGTGCCAGCAGTGAAACTCACCCCCACTCAGCCTCTGGAAACACCATATATTTT
CASSETHPHSASGNTIYF
>NA|TRBD2|15|TRBJ2-3|TRBV7-2
TGTGCCAGCAGCATGTTAGCGGGTAGGACAGATACGCAGTATTTT
CASSMLAGRTDTQYF
>NA|NA|13|TRBJ2-7|TRBV24-1
TGTGCCACCAGTGATGGACAATCCTACGAGCAGTACTTC
CATSDGQSYEQYF
>NA|NA|16|TRBJ1-2|TRBV6-2/TRBV6-3
TGTGCCAGCAGCGATATATCGCGGGACACGATTAACGGCTACACCTTC
CASSDISRDTINGYTF
>NA|NA|13|TRBJ1-1|TRBV18
TGTGCCAGCTCACCATTCGCCAACACTGAAGCTTTCTTT
CASSPFANTEAFF
>NA|NA|14|TRBJ1-1|TRBV3-1/TRBV3-2
TGTGCCAGCAGCCAAGAAGGGGGTACAGATGAAGCTTTCTTT
CASSQEGGTDEAFF
>NA|NA|12|TRBJ2-7|TRBV5-1
TGCGCCAGCAGCTTAACGGCCTACGAGCAGTACTTC
CASSLTAYEQYF
>NA|NA|13|TRBJ2-3|TRBV9
TGTGCCAGCAGCGTAGTAGGGGCAGATACGCAGTATTTT
CASSVVGADTQYF
>once|NA|16|TRBJ2-1|TRBV11-2
TGTGCCAGCAGCCCGGCTTGGGAGAGCTCCTACAATGAGCAGTTCTTC
CASSPAWESSYNEQFF
>NA|TRBD1|15|TRBJ1-1|TRBV9
TGTGCCAGCAGCGTGGACAGGGTAGGCGGCACTGAAGCTTTCTTT
CASSVDRVGGTEAFF
>NA|NA|15|TRBJ2-3|TRBV19
TGTGCCAGTAGTATAGATATCGGGACAACAGCCCCGCAGTATTTT
CASSIDIGTTAPQYF
>NA|NA|14|TRBJ2-6|TRBV5-1
TGCGCCAGCAGCTTGGGTTCTGGGGCCAACGTCCTGACTTTC
CASSLGSGANVLTF